A selection of T cell receptor beta chains follows, all from one sample in a study of CD8+ T cells in alopecia areata. The table came from immunoSEQ multiplex PCR; TCRdb's copy has only in-frame clones and leaves some out. Of under 150,000 clones detected, roughly 50% appear once; the ten largest clones hold about 3.2%. The material was CD4+ T cells sorted from blood, obtained at week 24, from a patient treated with tofacitinib. Source of these receptors: a human donor with alopecia areata. Both conserved end residues are part of each CDR3. The order of the fields is J gene, clone size, V gene, D gene, CDR3 protein, CDR3 DNA. A D gene is named only where the DNA matches it firmly. Only part of the rows carry a size: once, few, many, or a class if the clone is expanded.

>TRBJ1-1|.|TRBV29-1|.
CSVVVGVGAFF
TGCAGCGTTGTCGTAGGAGTCGGAGCTTTCTTT
>TRBJ2-3|.|TRBV19|.
CASSIGGTDTQYF
TGTGCCAGTAGTATAGGCGGCACAGATACGCAGTATTTT
>TRBJ1-2|few|TRBV6-1|.
CASSEAGQGQGYTF
TGTGCCAGCAGTGAAGCTGGGCAGGGACAAGGCTACACCTTC
>TRBJ1-5|.|TRBV9|.
CASSAQPTERQPQHF
TGTGCCAGCAGCGCCCAACCGACGGAACGCCAGCCCCAGCATTTT
>TRBJ2-7|.|TRBV25-1|TRBD2
CASSRGGSLYEQYF
TGTGCCAGCAGCCGGGGGGGGTCCCTCTACGAGCAGTACTTC
>TRBJ2-5|.|TRBV6-6|.
CATGGDGKTQYF
TGTGCCACCGGTGGGGACGGGAAGACCCAGTACTTC
>TRBJ2-3|few|TRBV5-1|.
CASSLALNNFPDTQYF
TGCGCCAGCAGCTTAGCCCTCAACAATTTTCCAGATACGCAGTATTTT
>TRBJ1-5|many|TRBV7-2|TRBD1
CASSLEQGFNQPQHF
TGTGCCAGCAGCTTAGAACAGGGGTTCAATCAGCCCCAGCATTTT
>TRBJ2-2|.|TRBV29-1|TRBD1
CSANTGVGTGELFF
TGCAGCGCAAATACAGGGGTAGGGACCGGGGAGCTGTTTTTT
>TRBJ2-1|.|TRBV29-1|.
CSVYRDANWVNEQFF
TGCAGCGTGTATAGGGACGCGAATTGGGTCAATGAGCAGTTCTTC
>TRBJ2-1|.|TRBV7-2|TRBD2
CASSSQMTSSGEQFF
TGTGCCAGCAGCTCGCAAATGACTAGCTCTGGGGAGCAGTTCTTC
>TRBJ1-5|few|TRBV7-2|.
CASSLAQGRSNQPQHF
TGTGCCAGCAGCTTAGCACAGGGAAGGAGCAATCAGCCCCAGCATTTT
>TRBJ1-2|few|TRBV4-1|.
CASSQEVGWGYTF
TGCGCCAGCAGCCAAGAGGTGGGCTGGGGCTACACCTTC
>TRBJ1-5|.|TRBV12-5|TRBD1
CASGFGTRWDRRNQPQHF
TGTGCTAGTGGTTTCGGCACAAGGTGGGACAGAAGAAATCAGCCCCAGCATTTT
>TRBJ1-2|.|TRBV6-5|TRBD1
CASREGGEHGYTF
TGTGCCAGCCGGGAAGGGGGCGAACATGGCTACACCTTC
>TRBJ1-2|.|TRBV6-5|.
CASSRGSNFYGYTF
TGTGCCAGCAGTAGAGGTTCCAACTTCTATGGCTACACCTTC
>TRBJ2-5|.|TRBV5-1|.
CARGWGQETQYF
TGCGCCCGAGGTTGGGGACAAGAGACCCAGTACTTC
>TRBJ2-7|.|TRBV5-1|.
CASPPHEQYF
TGCGCCAGCCCTCCCCACGAGCAGTACTTC
>TRBJ2-4|.|TRBV2|TRBD2
CASAGVGAKNIQYF
TGTGCCAGCGCGGGGGTTGGCGCCAAAAACATTCAGTACTTC
>TRBJ1-2|.|TRBV7-9|.
CASSSGPLLGRGYTF
TGTGCCAGCAGCTCAGGGCCCCTTCTAGGACGGGGCTACACCTTC
>TRBJ1-2|.|TRBV25-1|TRBD1
CASSATGYLGYTF
TGTGCCAGCAGTGCGACAGGGTACCTCGGCTACACCTTC
>TRBJ1-1|.|TRBV4-1|.
CASSQGKMYSMNTEAFF
TGCGCCAGCAGCCAAGGGAAGATGTACTCCATGAACACTGAAGCTTTCTTT
>TRBJ2-2|.|TRBV29-1|.
CSVVRLGAGELFF
TGCAGCGTTGTCCGACTTGGCGCCGGGGAGCTGTTTTTT
>TRBJ2-7|.|TRBV7-2|.
CASSFSYEQYF
TGTGCCAGCAGCTTTTCCTACGAGCAGTACTTC
>TRBJ1-2|many|TRBV2|.
CASSQELRTNYGYTF
TGTGCCAGCAGCCAAGAGTTACGGACCAACTATGGCTACACCTTC
>TRBJ2-3|.|TRBV10-3|.
CAISAQKHTDTQYF
TGTGCCATCAGTGCACAGAAACACACAGATACGCAGTATTTT
>TRBJ1-5|few|TRBV5-6|.
CASSQGAGYSNQPQHF
TGTGCCAGCAGCCAAGGGGCGGGTTATAGCAATCAGCCCCAGCATTTT
>TRBJ2-4|.|TRBV30|.
CAWSTVLAKNIQYF
TGTGCCTGGAGCACAGTGCTAGCCAAAAACATTCAGTACTTC
>TRBJ2-2|few|TRBV5-1|.
CASSLPSGGTGELFF
TGCGCCAGCAGCTTGCCGTCAGGAGGGACCGGGGAGCTGTTTTTT
>TRBJ1-2|.|TRBV6-6|.
CASSYSLDGGYTF
TGTGCCAGCAGTTACTCGTTGGATGGAGGCTACACCTTC
>TRBJ2-7|few|TRBV7-2|TRBD1
CAVKTGDEQYF
TGTGCCGTGAAAACAGGGGATGAGCAGTACTTC
>TRBJ1-1|few|TRBV29-1|.
CSVGRDRDAEAFF
TGCAGCGTTGGACGAGACAGAGACGCTGAAGCTTTCTTT
>TRBJ1-1|.|TRBV7-9|.
CASSLATGGTVEAFF
TGTGCCAGCAGCTTAGCGACCGGGGGTACGGTTGAAGCTTTCTTT
>TRBJ2-1|few|TRBV4-2|TRBD1
CASSQDTGASYNEQFF
TGTGCCAGCAGCCAGGACACAGGGGCTTCCTACAATGAGCAGTTCTTC
>TRBJ1-2|.|TRBV7-2|.
CASSRTGIYGYTF
TGTGCCAGCAGCCGTACAGGGATCTATGGCTACACCTTC
>TRBJ2-2|.|TRBV30|TRBD2
CAWSISGPTGELFF
TGTGCCTGGAGTATTAGCGGGCCCACCGGGGAGCTGTTTTTT
>TRBJ2-5|.|TRBV5-1|TRBD2
CASSVGRGGRETQYF
TGCGCCAGCAGCGTCGGGCGGGGGGGCCGAGAGACCCAGTACTTC
>TRBJ2-3|.|TRBV29-1|.
CSAHAWDTQYF
TGCAGCGCCCACGCCTGGGATACGCAGTATTTT
>TRBJ2-6|.|TRBV5-1|.
CATTTGESSSGANVLTF
TGCGCCACCACCACGGGGGAATCTAGCTCTGGGGCCAACGTCCTGACTTTC
>TRBJ1-1|few|TRBV29-1|.
CSVGLGGTEAFF
TGCAGCGTAGGACTGGGGGGCACTGAAGCTTTCTTT
>TRBJ2-7|.|TRBV7-3|.
CASSSWGPRQYF
TGTGCCAGCAGCTCCTGGGGACCTCGGCAGTACTTC
>TRBJ2-1|.|TRBV7-9|.
CASSHGARGQSSYNEQFF
TGTGCCAGCAGCCATGGGGCCCGTGGGCAGAGCTCCTACAATGAGCAGTTCTTC
>TRBJ1-6|.|TRBV27|.
CASSWDHYNSPLHF
TGTGCCAGCAGTTGGGACCACTATAATTCACCCCTCCACTTT